The 19 T cell receptor beta chains listed next were all sequenced from one sample in a study of post-analysis software for immune sequencing data. General study findings and limits: TRBV5-6, TRBV5-1 and TRBV20-1 belonged to a set of about 5 TRBV segments that were more frequent in patients than controls.

Researchers reported that TCR beta cDNA libraries carried unique molecular identifiers. Each CDR3 protein is one row after TCRdb ran MiXCR on the PCR reads. There are about 540,000 distinct CDR3 sequences in the sample; around 36% occur only once, and roughly 6% lies in the top ten. Their target antigens are unknown. The material sequenced was blood. These receptors all come from a girl aged 2-17 years with multiple sclerosis.

This chain connects TRBV11-2 to TRBJ2-1; D possibly corresponds to TRBD1 (5 bases). Trimming removed 2 bases from V and 1 base from J, with 9 bases in between. The CDR3 contains 15 residues. Germline V gene sequence: CDR1 SGHAT, CDR2 FQNNGV. CDR3 region: CASSLLKGSYNEQFF. The CDR3 bases are TGTGCCAGCAGCTTATTAAAGGGGTCCTACAATGAGCAGTTCTTC.

This clonotype turned up a few times. The chain recombines TRBV10-3 with TRBJ1-6, with D tentatively TRBD1 (5 bases). Per the germline V gene, CDR1 is ENHRY and CDR2 is SYGVKD. V lost 4 bases, J lost 8 bases, and 18 bases lay in between. CDR3 length: 16 amino acids. Written as DNA, the CDR3 is TGTGCCATCAGTGTTGATTACGGGGGAGGGGATTCACCCCTCCACTTT. It translates to CAISVDYGGGDSPLHF.

This clonotype was found a few times. The chain recombines TRBV7-9 with TRBJ2-7, with D uncertain. CDR1 and CDR2 from the germline V gene are SEHNR and FQNEAQ (reference sequence). Trimming left V 5 bases short and J 2 bases short, with 10 bases between. The CDR3 consists of 13 residues. CDR3 in amino acids: CASSTDGPYEQYF. For the CDR3, the DNA is TGTGCCAGCAGCACGGACGGACCCTACGAGCAGTACTTC.

V usage is TRBV7-8 and J usage is TRBJ2-5; 14 positions agree with TRBD2. The CDR3 sequence is 16 residues long. Germline V gives CDR1 SGHVS, CDR2 FQNEAQ. V gave up 5 bases and J gave up 5 bases; unmatched junction bases: 7. CDR3 coding DNA: TGTGCCAGCAGCACAACGGGACTAGCGGGGGTGGAGACCCAGTACTTC. As protein: CASSTTGLAGVETQYF.

The V call is TRBV7-8, the J call TRBJ2-1; D not resolved. The CDR3 has 14 residues. Trimming took 1 base from V and 8 from J, leaving 12 bases between them. Germline values: CDR1 SGHVS, CDR2 FQNEAQ. This chain's CDR3 is CASSLDGSPDEQFF. In nucleotides, the CDR3 is TGTGCCAGCAGCTTAGACGGTAGTCCCGATGAGCAGTTCTTC.

To note about this clonotype: A single base separates this from a much larger clone, so it may be a read error. CDR3 coding DNA: TGCAGCGTTGAGGGCAGGGGGCGAGAAGGGACCCAGTACTTC. Translated, it gives CSVEGRGREGTQYF. The chain couples TRBV29-1 to TRBJ2-5, with 8 bases matching TRBD1. In germline, CDR1 is SQVTM, CDR2 ANQGSEA. V trimming: 3 bases; J trimming: 7 bases; junction bases outside the gene matches: 10. The CDR3 sequence is 14 residues long. Combining the CDR3 with reference TRBV29-1 and TRBJ2-5 gives the whole variable domain SAVISQKPSRDICQRGTSLTIQCQVDSQVTMMFWYRQQPGQSLTLIATANQGSEATYESGFVIDKFPISRPNLTFSTLTVSNMSPEDSSIYLCSVEGRGREGTQYFGPGTRLLVL.

Note on this clonotype: A much larger clone differs by one base, so this may be a read error. The CDR3 ends on some other residue instead of the conserved phenylalanine or tryptophan, so this is likely a read error. This rearrangement joins TRBV29-1 to TRBJ1-2; D is unresolved. V shed 0 bases and J shed 8 bases, with 7 bases lying between them. This CDR3 has 11 residues. In germline, CDR1 is SQVTM, CDR2 ANQGSEA. The CDR3 region has the DNA TGCAGCGTTGAAGAGGGAGCCGGCTACACCTGC. It encodes CSVEEGAGYTC.

This clonotype was seen only a few times. This sequence joins TRBV2 and TRBJ2-3, with 7 bases that match TRBD2. The germline V gene encodes CDR1 SNHLY and CDR2 FYNNEI. The CDR3 consists of 13 residues. The ends lost 8 bases at V and 1 base at J; junction bases unmatched: 3. The CDR3 DNA is TGTGCCAGCCTGGGAGGGGGCACAGATACGCAGTATTTT. Protein: CASLGGGTDTQYF.

This clonotype was counted between two and nine times. This chain links TRBV9 with TRBJ1-1; D not certain. Germline lookup yields CDR1 SGDLS and CDR2 YYNGEE. Trimming took 3 bases from V and 4 from J, leaving 13 bases between them. This CDR3 is built from 14 residues. The CDR3 here is CASSAGVIGTEAFF. In nucleotides, the CDR3 is TGTGCCAGCAGCGCCGGGGTGATAGGCACTGAAGCTTTCTTT. Full variable domain (remainder filled in from reference TRBV9 and TRBJ1-1): DSGVTQTPKHLITATGQRVTLRCSPRSGDLSVYWYQQSLDQGLQFLIQYYNGEERAKGNILERFSAQQFPDLHSELNLSSLELGDSALYFCASSAGVIGTEAFFGQGTRLTVV.

The chain links TRBV6-2 or TRBV6-3 to TRBJ2-3; D is uncertain. CDR1 and CDR2 (germline): MNHEY, SVGEGT. The germline V and J ends were trimmed by 10 bases and 0 bases, with 11 bases remaining between them. The CDR3 consists of 13 residues. The chain's CDR3 is CAIWAASTDTQYF. The CDR3 region has the DNA TGTGCCATCTGGGCGGCAAGCACAGATACGCAGTATTTT.

The sample holds a few counts of this clonotype. This sequence joins TRBV6-1 and TRBJ2-1, with no clear D. Germline V gene sequence: CDR1 MNHNS, CDR2 SASEGT. The CDR3 extends over 13 amino acids. V lost 0 bases and J 7 bases, leaving 7 bases between the germline ends. The CDR3 loop reads CASSEALLNEQFF. The CDR3 nucleotides are TGTGCCAGCAGTGAAGCGCTCCTAAATGAGCAGTTCTTC.

The table lists this clonotype with a few counts. The J gene is TRBJ2-3, the V gene TRBV29-1, with D tentatively TRBD2 (5 bases). Germline V gene sequence: CDR1 SQVTM, CDR2 ANQGSEA. V lost 6 bases and J lost 5, with 15 bases in between. This CDR3 is 13 amino acids long. This CDR3 reads CSVPGSNGDTQYF. The CDR3 DNA follows: TGCAGCGTCCCTGGGAGCAACGGAGATACGCAGTATTTT.

This clonotype was counted once. The chain employs TRBV5-1 and TRBJ1-1; a possible D gene is TRBD1 (5 bases). From germline, CDR1 is SGHRS and CDR2 YFSETQ. This CDR3 spans 15 amino acids. Trimming stripped 4 bases from V and 0 bases from J, with 13 bases between. CDR3 nucleotides: TGCGCCAGCAGCCAACAGACAGTTTTGAACACTGAAGCTTTCTTT. Its protein product is CASSQQTVLNTEAFF.

This clonotype turned up a few times. The CDR3 coding sequence is TGTGCCAGCAGTTACTCCAGAACGGCCTTAGGGGAGACCCAGTACTTC. The encoded protein is CASSYSRTALGETQYF. This rearrangement joins TRBV6-2 or TRBV6-3 to TRBJ2-5, with no clear D. This CDR3 comprises 16 residues. Germline V gene data show CDR1 as MNHEY and CDR2 as SVGEGT. The V end was cut by 0 bases, the J end by 5 bases, with 16 bases between.

The gene calls are TRBV28 and TRBJ1-2, with a weak D call TRBD1 (5 bases). V was cut by 3 bases and J by 7 bases, with 15 bases left in between. The CDR3 consists of 14 residues. Germline CDR1 reads MDHEN; CDR2 reads SYDVKM. The CDR3 DNA sequence: TGTGCCAGCAGTTTGGGACCCACTGAGGGTGGCTACACCTTC. It encodes CASSLGPTEGGYTF.

This clonotype was detected only a few times. The chain carries TRBV4-1 and TRBJ2-7; 8 bases align to TRBD1. The CDR3 loop spans 16 amino acids. J was trimmed by 2 bases and V by 4 bases; bases with no gene match: 10. Per the germline V gene, CDR1 is MGHRA and CDR2 is YSYEKL. The CDR3 region is CASSPEWTGSAYEQYF. The CDR3 nucleotides are TGCGCCAGCAGCCCCGAATGGACAGGGTCAGCCTACGAGCAGTACTTC.

This chain connects TRBV7-9 to TRBJ1-1; the match to TRBD1 covers 10 bases. This CDR3 contains 15 residues. CDR1 is SEHNR, CDR2 FQNEAQ, per germline (reference sequence). The V segment lost 3 bases and the J segment 6 bases; nucleotides outside the gene matches: 7. CDR3 nucleotides: TGTGCCAGCAGCTTGGTTGGGACAGGGGACCCTGAAGCTTTCTTT. Translated, it gives CASSLVGTGDPEAFF.

This clonotype was detected only a few times. This rearrangement joins TRBV20-1 to TRBJ2-5; D may be TRBD2 (5 bases). V was shortened by 1 base and J by 3 bases, with 9 bases between the two germline ends. CDR1 is DFQATT, CDR2 SNEGSKA, per germline (reference sequence). This CDR3 has 13 residues. CDR3 sequence: CSARGGFEETQYF. CDR3 in DNA: TGCAGTGCTAGAGGAGGGTTCGAAGAGACCCAGTACTTC.

This clonotype was counted once. The chain has TRBV18 and TRBJ1-1, with TRBD1 identical over 12 bases. CDR1 is KGHSH, CDR2 LQKENI, per germline. Germline trimming cut 5 bases from V and 2 bases from J; bases unmatched to any gene: 6. The CDR3 length is 16 residues. The CDR3 bases are TGTGCCAGCTCAGAGGGACAGGGGGCTATCAACACTGAAGCTTTCTTT. Residues: CASSEGQGAINTEAFF.